This TCR beta chain was profiled in a study of Ad26.COV2.S vaccination and SARS-CoV-2 variants. Regarding treatment: roughly 18 received Ad26.COV2.S at low or high dose, single or two shots; several received placebo; per-sample allocation not given. Repertoires come from day 63 after the first vaccine or placebo injection. V lost 6 bases and J lost 11; bases outside the gene matches: 5. The CDR3 is made up of 13 amino acids. CDR1 and CDR2 from the germline V gene are SGHNT and YYREEE (reference sequence). This table comes from immunoSEQ multiplex PCR, and its TCRdb copy is limited to in-frame clones, with some not included. Of 350,000 to 550,000 clones listed, roughly 89% were seen once; the top ten hold around 2.5%. This clone is a singleton in its sample.

V is TRBV5-4 and J is TRBJ2-3, with TRBD2 matching 14 bases. Sequences were derived from peripheral blood, sampled in a trial of Ad26.COV2.S vaccine versus placebo. This TCR derives from a person aged 18-60 years who received the Ad26.COV2.S COVID-19 vaccine or a placebo. The CDR3 reads CASMTSGGVGQYF. The CDR3 DNA follows: TGTGCCAGCATGACTAGCGGGGGGGTTGGGCAGTATTTT.